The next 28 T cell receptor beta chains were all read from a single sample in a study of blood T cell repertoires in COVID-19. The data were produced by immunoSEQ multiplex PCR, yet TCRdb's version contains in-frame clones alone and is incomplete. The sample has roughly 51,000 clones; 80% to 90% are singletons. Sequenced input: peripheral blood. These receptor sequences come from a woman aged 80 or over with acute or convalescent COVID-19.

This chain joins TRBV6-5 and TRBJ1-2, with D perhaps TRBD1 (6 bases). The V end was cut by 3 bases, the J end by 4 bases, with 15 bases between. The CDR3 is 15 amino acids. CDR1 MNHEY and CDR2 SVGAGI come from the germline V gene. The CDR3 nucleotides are TGTGCCAGCAGTTATACAGGGAGTCATGGCTATGGCTACACCTTC. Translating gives CASSYTGSHGYGYTF.

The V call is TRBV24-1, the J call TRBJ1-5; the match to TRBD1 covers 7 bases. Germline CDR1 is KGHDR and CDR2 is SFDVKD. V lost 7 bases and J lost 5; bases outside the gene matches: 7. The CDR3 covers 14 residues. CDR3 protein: CATRRDSVYQPQHF. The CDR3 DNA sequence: TGTGCCACCAGAAGGGACAGCGTCTATCAGCCCCAGCATTTT.

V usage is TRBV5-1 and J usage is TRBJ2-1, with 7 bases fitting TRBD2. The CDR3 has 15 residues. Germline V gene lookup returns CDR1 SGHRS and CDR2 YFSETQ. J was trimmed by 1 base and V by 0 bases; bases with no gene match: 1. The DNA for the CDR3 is TGCGCCAGCAGCTTGGAGGGAGGGTCCTACAATGAGCAGTTCTTC. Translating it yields CASSLEGGSYNEQFF. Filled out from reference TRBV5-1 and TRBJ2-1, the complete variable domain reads KAGVTQTPRYLIKTRGQQVTLSCSPISGHRSVSWYQQTPGQGLQFLFEYFSETQRNKGNFPGRFSGRQFSNSRSEMNVSTLELGDSALYLCASSLEGGSYNEQFFGPGTRLTVL.

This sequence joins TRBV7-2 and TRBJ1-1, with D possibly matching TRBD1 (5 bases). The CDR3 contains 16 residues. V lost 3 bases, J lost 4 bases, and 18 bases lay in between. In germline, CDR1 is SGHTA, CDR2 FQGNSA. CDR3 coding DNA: TGTGCCAGCAGCTTGGACCCGACAGTGAGAGGCACTGAAGCTTTCTTT. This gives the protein CASSLDPTVRGTEAFF.

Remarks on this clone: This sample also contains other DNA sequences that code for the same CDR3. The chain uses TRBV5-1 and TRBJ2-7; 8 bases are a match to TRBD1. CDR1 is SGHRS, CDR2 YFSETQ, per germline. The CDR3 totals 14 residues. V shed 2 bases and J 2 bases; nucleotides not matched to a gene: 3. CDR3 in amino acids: CASSLDRGPYEQYF. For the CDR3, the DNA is TGCGCCAGCAGCTTAGACAGGGGCCCCTACGAGCAGTACTTC.

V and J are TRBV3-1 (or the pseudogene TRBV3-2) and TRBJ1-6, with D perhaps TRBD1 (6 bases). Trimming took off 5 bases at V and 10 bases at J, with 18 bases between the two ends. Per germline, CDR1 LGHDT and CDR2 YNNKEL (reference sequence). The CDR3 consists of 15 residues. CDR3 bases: TGTGCCAGCAGCTTAACGACAGGTCCCAGGTCACCCCTCCACTTT. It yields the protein CASSLTTGPRSPLHF.

The chain's CDR3 is CASSWDRGDGYTF. CDR3 coding DNA: TGTGCCAGCAGCTGGGACAGGGGAGATGGCTACACCTTC. V usage is TRBV6-5 and J usage is TRBJ1-2, with 10 bases matching TRBD1. Germline CDR1 is MNHEY and CDR2 is SVGAGI. V lost 6 bases, J lost 6 bases, and 4 bases stayed unmatched. The CDR3 has 13 residues.

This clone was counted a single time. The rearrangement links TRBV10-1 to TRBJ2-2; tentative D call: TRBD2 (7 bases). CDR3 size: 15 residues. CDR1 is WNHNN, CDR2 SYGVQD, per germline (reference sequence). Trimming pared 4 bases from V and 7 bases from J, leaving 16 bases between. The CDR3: CASSVEGGPNGELFF. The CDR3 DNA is TGCGCCAGCAGTGTGGAGGGGGGGCCGAACGGGGAGCTGTTTTTT.

Here the CDR3 DNA reads TGTGCCTGGAGTCTCCAGGGGCCAGATACGCAGTATTTT. It codes for CAWSLQGPDTQYF. The chain has TRBV30 and TRBJ2-3; TRBD1 is a possible D gene (6 bases). The germline V and J ends were trimmed by 2 bases and 4 bases, with 10 bases remaining between them. Germline assignment: CDR1 GTSNPN and CDR2 SVGIG (reference sequence). This CDR3 region has 13 residues.

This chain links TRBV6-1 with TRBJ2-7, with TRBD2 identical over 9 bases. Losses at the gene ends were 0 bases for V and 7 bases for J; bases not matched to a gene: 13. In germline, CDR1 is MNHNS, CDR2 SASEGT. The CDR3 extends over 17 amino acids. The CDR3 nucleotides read TGTGCCAGCAGTGAAGCTGGTAGCGGGGGCCTCTTAAGGGAGCAGTACTTC. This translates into CASSEAGSGGLLREQYF.

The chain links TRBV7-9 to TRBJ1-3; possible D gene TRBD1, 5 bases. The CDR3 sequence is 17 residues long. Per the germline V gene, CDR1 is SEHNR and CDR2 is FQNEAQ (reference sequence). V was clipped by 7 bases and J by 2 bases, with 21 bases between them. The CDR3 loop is CASTYSGAPGPGNTIYF. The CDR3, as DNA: TGTGCCAGCACTTATAGTGGGGCCCCCGGCCCTGGAAACACCATATATTTT.

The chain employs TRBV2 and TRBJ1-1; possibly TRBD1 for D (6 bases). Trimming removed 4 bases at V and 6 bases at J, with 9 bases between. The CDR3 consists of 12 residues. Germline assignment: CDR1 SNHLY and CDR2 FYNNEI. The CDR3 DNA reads TGTGCCAGCAGTGGTGAGGGGGCTGAAGCTTTCTTT. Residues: CASSGEGAEAFF. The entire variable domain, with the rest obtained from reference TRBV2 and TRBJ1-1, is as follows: EPEVTQTPSHQVTQMGQEVILRCVPISNHLYFYWYRQILGQKVEFLVSFYNNEISEKSEIFDDQFSVERPDGSNFTLKIRSTKLEDSAMYFCASSGEGAEAFFGQGTRLTVV.

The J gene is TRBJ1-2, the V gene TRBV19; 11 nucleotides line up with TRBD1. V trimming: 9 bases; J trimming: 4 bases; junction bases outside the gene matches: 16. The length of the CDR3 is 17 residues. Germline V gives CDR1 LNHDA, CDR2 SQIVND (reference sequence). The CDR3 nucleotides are TGTGCCAGCCGAATCCTCCCGGGACAGGGGGAGTCCTATGGCTACACCTTC. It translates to CASRILPGQGESYGYTF. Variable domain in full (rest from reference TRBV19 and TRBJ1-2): DGGITQSPKYLFRKEGQNVTLSCEQNLNHDAMYWYRQDPGQGLRLIYYSQIVNDFQKGDIAEGYSVSREKKESFPLTVTSAQKNPTAFYLCASRILPGQGESYGYTFGSGTRLTVV.

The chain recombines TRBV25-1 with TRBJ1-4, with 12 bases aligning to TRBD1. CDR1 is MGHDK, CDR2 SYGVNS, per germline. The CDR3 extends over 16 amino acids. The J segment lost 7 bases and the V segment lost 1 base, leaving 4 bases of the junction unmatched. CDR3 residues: CASSESRDRGREKLFF. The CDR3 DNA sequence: TGTGCCAGCAGTGAATCTCGGGACAGGGGGCGTGAAAAACTGTTTTTT.

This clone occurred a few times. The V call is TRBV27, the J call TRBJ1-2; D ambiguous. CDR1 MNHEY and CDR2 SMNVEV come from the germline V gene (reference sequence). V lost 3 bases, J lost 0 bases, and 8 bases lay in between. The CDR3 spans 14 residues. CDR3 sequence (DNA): TGTGCCAGCAGTTTTGTGGGAGCTAACTATGGCTACACCTTC. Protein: CASSFVGANYGYTF.

CDR3 DNA: TGTGCCAGCAGCCGGGAATTTAGCAATCAGCCCCAGCATTTT. Translating gives CASSREFSNQPQHF. The chain is built from TRBV2 and TRBJ1-5; D call uncertain. The ends were cut back, 6 bases at V and 0 bases at J, with 9 bases in the middle. This CDR3 has 14 amino acids. The germline CDR1 and CDR2 sequences are SNHLY and FYNNEI.

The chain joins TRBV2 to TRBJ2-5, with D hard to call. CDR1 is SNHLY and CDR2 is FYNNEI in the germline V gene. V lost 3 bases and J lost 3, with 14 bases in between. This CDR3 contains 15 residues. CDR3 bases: TGTGCCAGCAGTGATCGCGACTCCCCCGAAGAGACCCAGTACTTC. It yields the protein CASSDRDSPEETQYF.

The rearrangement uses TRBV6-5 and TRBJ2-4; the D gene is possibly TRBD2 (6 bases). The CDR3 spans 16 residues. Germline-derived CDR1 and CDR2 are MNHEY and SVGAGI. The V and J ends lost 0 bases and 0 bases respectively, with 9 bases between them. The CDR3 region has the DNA TGTGCCAGCAGTTACTCCGCGGGGCTAGCCAAAAACATTCAGTACTTC. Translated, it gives CASSYSAGLAKNIQYF.

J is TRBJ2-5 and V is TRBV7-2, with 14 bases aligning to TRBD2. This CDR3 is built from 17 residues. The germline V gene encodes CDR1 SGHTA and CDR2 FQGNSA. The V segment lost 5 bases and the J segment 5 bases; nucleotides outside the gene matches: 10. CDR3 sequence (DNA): TGTGCCAGCAGCACTGGGACTAGCGGGGGCAGGGGGGAGACCCAGTACTTC. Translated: CASSTGTSGGRGETQYF.

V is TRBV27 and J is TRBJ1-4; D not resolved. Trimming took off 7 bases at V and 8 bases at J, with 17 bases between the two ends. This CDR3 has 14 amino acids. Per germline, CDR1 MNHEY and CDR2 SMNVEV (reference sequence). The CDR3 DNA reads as TGTGCCAGCATTCCCGAGAAGTTAGAGGAAAAACTGTTTTTT. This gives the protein CASIPEKLEEKLFF.

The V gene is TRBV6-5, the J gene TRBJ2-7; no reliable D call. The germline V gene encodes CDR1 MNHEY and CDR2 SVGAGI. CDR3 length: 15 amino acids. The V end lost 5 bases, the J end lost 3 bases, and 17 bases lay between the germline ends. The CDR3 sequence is CASSKPAAPGYEQYF. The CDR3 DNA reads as TGTGCCAGCAGTAAACCTGCGGCCCCGGGCTACGAGCAGTACTTC.

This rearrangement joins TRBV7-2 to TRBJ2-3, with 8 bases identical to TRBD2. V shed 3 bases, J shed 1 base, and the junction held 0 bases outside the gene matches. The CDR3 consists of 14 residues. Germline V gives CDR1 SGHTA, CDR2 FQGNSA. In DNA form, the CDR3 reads TGTGCCAGCAGCTTGACTAGCGGCACAGATACGCAGTATTTT. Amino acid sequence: CASSLTSGTDTQYF.

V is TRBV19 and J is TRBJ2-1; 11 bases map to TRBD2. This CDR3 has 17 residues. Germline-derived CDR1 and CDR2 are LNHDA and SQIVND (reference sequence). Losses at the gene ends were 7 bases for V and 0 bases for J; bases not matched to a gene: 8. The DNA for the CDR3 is TGTGCCAGTAAGGGACTAGCGGCCGGTAGCTCCTACAATGAGCAGTTCTTC. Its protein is CASKGLAAGSSYNEQFF.

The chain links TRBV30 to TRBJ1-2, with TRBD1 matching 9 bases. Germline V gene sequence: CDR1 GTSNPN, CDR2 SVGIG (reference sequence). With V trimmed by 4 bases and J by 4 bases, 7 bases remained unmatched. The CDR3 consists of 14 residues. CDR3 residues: CAWTQQGAGYGYTF. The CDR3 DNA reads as TGTGCCTGGACCCAACAGGGGGCAGGCTATGGCTACACCTTC.

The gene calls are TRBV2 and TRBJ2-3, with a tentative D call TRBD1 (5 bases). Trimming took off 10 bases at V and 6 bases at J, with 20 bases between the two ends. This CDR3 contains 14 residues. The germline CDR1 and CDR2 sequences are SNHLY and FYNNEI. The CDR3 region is CATGLTGLMDTQYF. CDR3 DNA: TGTGCCACCGGGTTAACAGGTTTGATGGATACGCAGTATTTT.

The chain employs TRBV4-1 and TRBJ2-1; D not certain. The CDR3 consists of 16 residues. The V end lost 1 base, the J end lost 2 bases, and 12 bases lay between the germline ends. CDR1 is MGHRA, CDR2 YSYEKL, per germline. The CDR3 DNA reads TGCGCCAGCAGCCAAGGGGCCACAAGGACCTACAATGAGCAGTTCTTC. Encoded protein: CASSQGATRTYNEQFF.

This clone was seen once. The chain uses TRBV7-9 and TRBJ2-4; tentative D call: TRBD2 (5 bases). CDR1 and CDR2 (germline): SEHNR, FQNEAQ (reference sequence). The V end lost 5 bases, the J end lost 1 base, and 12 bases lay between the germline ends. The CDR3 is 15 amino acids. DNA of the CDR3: TGTGCCAGCAGCCTAGACACGGGGGCCAAAAACATTCAGTACTTC. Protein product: CASSLDTGAKNIQYF.

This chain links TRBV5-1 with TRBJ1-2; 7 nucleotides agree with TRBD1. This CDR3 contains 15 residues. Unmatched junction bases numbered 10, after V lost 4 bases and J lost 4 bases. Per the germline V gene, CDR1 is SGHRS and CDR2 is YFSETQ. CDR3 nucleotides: TGCGCCAGCAGCACTGAAACCGGGACAGTCTATGGCTACACCTTC. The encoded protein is CASSTETGTVYGYTF.